This TCR beta chain comes out of a study of response to subunit inactivated influenza vaccine. TCRdb analysed the RT-PCR reads with MiXCR anew, one entry per CDR3 protein. Of approximately 500,000 distinct CDR3 sequences listed, roughly 25% were seen once; the top ten hold 2.5% to 3.5%. V dropped 3 bases and J dropped 4; count of bases not matched to a gene: 3. The CDR3 is 15 residues long. The germline V gene has CDR1 SEHNR and CDR2 FQNEAQ (reference sequence). There are a few counts of this clonotype. Another study also made use of these data, one on T cells expressing NK-cell markers. This second study says: Synthesis of TCR beta cDNA relied on 5'RACE template switching carrying UMIs. The contribution of dominant NKG2C+ clonotypes to CD8+ T cells in roughly six donors was about 1.0-7.0%.

This receptor was obtained from a man in his fifties or sixties who received an inactivated influenza vaccine. The material sequenced was CD4+ T cells sorted from PBMCs, taken 11 to 12 days after vaccination. The gene calls are TRBV7-9 and TRBJ2-3; 11 nucleotides agree with TRBD1. CDR3 loop: CASSFGTGGSDTQYF. CDR3 DNA sequence: TGTGCCAGCAGCTTCGGGACAGGGGGTTCAGATACGCAGTATTTT.